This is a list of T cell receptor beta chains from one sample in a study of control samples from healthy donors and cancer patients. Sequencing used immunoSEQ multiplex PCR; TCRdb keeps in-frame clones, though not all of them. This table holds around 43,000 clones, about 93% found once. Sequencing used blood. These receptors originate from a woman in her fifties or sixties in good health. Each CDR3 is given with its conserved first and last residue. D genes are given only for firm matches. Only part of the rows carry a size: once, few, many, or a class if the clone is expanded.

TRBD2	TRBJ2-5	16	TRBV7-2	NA	TGTGCCAGCAGCCGGAATCTAGCGGGGCCCCAAGAGACCCAGTACTTC	CASSRNLAGPQETQYF
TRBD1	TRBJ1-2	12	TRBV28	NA	TGTGCCAGTCGGGACAGTAACTATGGCTACACCTTC	CASRDSNYGYTF
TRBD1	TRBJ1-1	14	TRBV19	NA	TGTGCCAGTGATAACAGGGGTGGGGACACTGAAGCTTTCTTT	CASDNRGGDTEAFF
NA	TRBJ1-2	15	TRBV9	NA	TGTGCCAGCAGCGTAGTCGACTCTCCTAATTATGGCTACACCTTC	CASSVVDSPNYGYTF
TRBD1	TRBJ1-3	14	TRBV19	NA	TGTGCCAGTATTATGACAGGGATGCGCAACACCATATATTTT	CASIMTGMRNTIYF
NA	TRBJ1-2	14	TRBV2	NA	TGTGCCAGCAGTGTATTGAGACAGGACTATGGCTACACCTTC	CASSVLRQDYGYTF
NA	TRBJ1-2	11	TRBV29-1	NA	TGCAGCGTTGAACGGGGGCCTGGCTACACCTTC	CSVERGPGYTF
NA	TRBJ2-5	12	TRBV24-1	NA	TGTGCCACCGGGGGGAATACAGAGACCCAGTACTTC	CATGGNTETQYF
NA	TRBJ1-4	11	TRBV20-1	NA	TGCAGTGCTCCTAAGGTGGGGGAACTGTTTTTT	CSAPKVGELFF
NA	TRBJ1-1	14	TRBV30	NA	TGTGCCTGGAGTGCTCGGTACCCGAACACTGAAGCTTTCTTT	CAWSARYPNTEAFF
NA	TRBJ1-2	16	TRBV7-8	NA	TGTGCCAGCAGCTTAGCAACCGCTCCGTCGGGGTATGGCTACACCTTC	CASSLATAPSGYGYTF
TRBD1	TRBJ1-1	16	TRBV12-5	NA	TGTGCTAGTGGTTTGTCAGGGACAGGGATGAACACTGAAGCTTTCTTT	CASGLSGTGMNTEAFF
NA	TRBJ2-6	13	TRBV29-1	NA	TGCAGCGCCGAGGGACTGGGGGCCAACGTCCTGACTTTC	CSAEGLGANVLTF
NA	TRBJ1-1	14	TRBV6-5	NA	TGTGCCAGCAGTTATGCGCCAGGGGACACTGAAGCTTTCTTT	CASSYAPGDTEAFF
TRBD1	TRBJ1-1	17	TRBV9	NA	TGTGCCAGCAGCCGGGGGACAGGGGTTAGTACAGGGAGAGAAGCTTTCTTT	CASSRGTGVSTGREAFF
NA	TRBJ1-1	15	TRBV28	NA	TGTGCCAGCAGTTTATTGGTGGGGGGGATAATTGAAGCTTTCTTT	CASSLLVGGIIEAFF
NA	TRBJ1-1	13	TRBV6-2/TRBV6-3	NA	TGTGCCAGCAGTTACGTGGTGACCACTGAAGCTTTCTTT	CASSYVVTTEAFF
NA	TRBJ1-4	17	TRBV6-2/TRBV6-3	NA	TGTGCCAGCAGTTACGTCTCTTCCAGGGGATCGTATGAAAAACTGTTTTTT	CASSYVSSRGSYEKLFF
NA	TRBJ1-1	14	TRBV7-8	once	TGTGCCAGCAGTAATAGGGGGGAGAACACTGAAGCTTTCTTT	CASSNRGENTEAFF
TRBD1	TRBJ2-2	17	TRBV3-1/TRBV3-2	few	TGTGCCAGCAGCCAAGACCCAGGGGGCGGGTACACCGGGGAGCTGTTTTTT	CASSQDPGGGYTGELFF
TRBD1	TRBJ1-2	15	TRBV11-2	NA	TGTGCCAGCAGCATTAACCGGGACAGGGTAAATGGCTACACCTTC	CASSINRDRVNGYTF
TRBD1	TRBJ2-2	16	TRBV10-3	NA	TGTGCCATCAGTGAGTCCCGGACAGGGGCCGGCGGGGAGCTGTTTTTT	CAISESRTGAGGELFF
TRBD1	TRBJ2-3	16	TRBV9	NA	TGTGCCAGCAGCGAGGGGGCCCAGGGACCCTTAGATACGCAGTATTTT	CASSEGAQGPLDTQYF
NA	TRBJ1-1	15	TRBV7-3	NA	TGTGCCAGCAGCTTAAGTCCTGCGATGAACACTGAAGCTTTCTTT	CASSLSPAMNTEAFF
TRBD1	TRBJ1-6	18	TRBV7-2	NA	TGTGCCAGCAGCTTAAACCCGTCGACAGGGGGCTTATATTCACCCCTCCACTTT	CASSLNPSTGGLYSPLHF
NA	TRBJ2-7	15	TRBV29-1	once	TGCAGCGTTACCCCCCAGGACGGGAGCTCCTACGAGCAGTACTTC	CSVTPQDGSSYEQYF
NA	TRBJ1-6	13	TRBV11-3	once	TGTGCCAGCAGCACAGACGGGGTTTCACCCCTCCACTTT	CASSTDGVSPLHF
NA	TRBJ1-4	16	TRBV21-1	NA	TGTGCCAGCAGCAAAGAATCCGGGGTAATCTGGGAAAAACTGTTTTTT	CASSKESGVIWEKLFF
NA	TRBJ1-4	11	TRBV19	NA	TGTGCCAGTAGTCCTGGTGGACAACTGTTTTTT	CASSPGGQLFF
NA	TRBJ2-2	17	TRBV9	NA	TGTGCCAGCAGCGTAGCTCCATCAGGGAGGGGGACCGGGGAGCTGTTTTTT	CASSVAPSGRGTGELFF
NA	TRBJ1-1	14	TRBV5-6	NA	TGTGCCAGCAGCTCGGACGACCGGAACACTGAAGCTTTCTTT	CASSSDDRNTEAFF
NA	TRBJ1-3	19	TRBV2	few	TGTGCCAGCAGTGTCTACGGGACCAACAATAGGGGCTCTGGAAACACCATATATTTT	CASSVYGTNNRGSGNTIYF
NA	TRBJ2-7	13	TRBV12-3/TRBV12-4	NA	TGTGCCAGCAGTTTGCACGGACCCTACGAGCAGTACTTC	CASSLHGPYEQYF
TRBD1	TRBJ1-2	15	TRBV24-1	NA	TGTGCCACCAGCCAAACAGGGGGCTTAAACTATGGCTACACCTTC	CATSQTGGLNYGYTF
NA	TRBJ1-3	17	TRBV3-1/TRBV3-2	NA	TGTGCCAGCAGCCCCCGGAAAGACAGCCAAACTGGAAACACCATATATTTT	CASSPRKDSQTGNTIYF
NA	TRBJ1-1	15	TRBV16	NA	TGTGCCAGCAGCCAATCCACGGCGAGGGGCACTGAAGCTTTCTTT	CASSQSTARGTEAFF
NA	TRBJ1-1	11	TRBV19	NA	TGTGCCAGTAGATCTAACAGGGTAGCTTTCTTT	CASRSNRVAFF
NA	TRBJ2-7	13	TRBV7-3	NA	TGTGCCAGCAGCAACGGGGACTCCTACGAGCAGTACTTC	CASSNGDSYEQYF
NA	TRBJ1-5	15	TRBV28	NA	TGTGCCAGCAGTTCGGCTTCGGGGCCCAATCAGCCCCAGCATTTT	CASSSASGPNQPQHF
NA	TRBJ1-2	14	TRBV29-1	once	TGCAGCGCCAGTCCCGGGACCGGGAACTATGGCTACACCTTC	CSASPGTGNYGYTF